This T cell receptor (beta chain) derives from a study of blood T cell repertoires in COVID-19. CDR1 and CDR2 (germline): MNHNS, SASEGT. This CDR3 has 14 residues. Trimming removed 2 bases at V and 7 bases at J, with 14 bases between. The protocol was immunoSEQ multiplex PCR, while the TCRdb copy is restricted to in-frame clones and leaves out a portion. Of about 200,000 clones listed, 80% to 90% are singletons. Sequencing input: peripheral blood. The chain employs TRBV6-1 and TRBJ1-2; D uncertain. This TCR derives from a man between 60 and 75 years old who had recovered from COVID-19. DNA for the CDR3: TGTGCCAGCAGTGAATCGCGGAGGGCAGGTGGCTACACCTTC. It is translated as CASSESRRAGGYTF.